Detailed here is one T cell receptor (beta chain). This CDR3 is 15 amino acids long. Trimming took off 5 bases at V and 7 bases at J, with 20 bases between the two ends. Germline CDR1 and CDR2: MNHEY and SMNVEV (reference sequence). The sample comes from a study of cytomegalovirus exposure and HLA in healthy donors. Background on the study: From donors who were HLA-typed, an early data release held 80 million to 95 million unique TCRs.

Researchers ran the PCR with 60 Vbeta and 13 Jbeta primers. The repertoire was sequenced with immunoSEQ multiplex PCR; TCRdb's copy has only in-frame clones and lacks some. Of roughly 190,000 clones listed, about four fifths are singletons. The rearrangement joins TRBV27 to TRBJ1-2; D ambiguous. Sequencing was carried out using PBMCs. The TCR originated in a man between 18 and 35 years old in good health and CMV-seronegative. CDR3 sequence reads: CASSPNPPGLGGYTF. CDR3 coding DNA: TGTGCCAGCAGTCCTAACCCCCCCGGGTTGGGTGGCTACACCTTC.